Listed below are T cell receptor beta chains from one sample, sequenced in a study of CD8 T cells in ankylosing spondylitis. TCRdb used MiXCR to reprocess the 5' RACE reads, holding one entry per CDR3 protein. The sample lists fewer than 650,000 distinct CDR3 sequences; roughly 12% were seen once. The sample comprised blood, either unsorted or a sorted T cell fraction (not recorded which). The receptor set was obtained from a male donor with ankylosing spondylitis. The CDR3 runs from the conserved cysteine through the conserved F or W. Fields, in order: clone size, D gene, J gene, V gene, CDR3 DNA, CDR3 protein. A D gene is named only where the DNA matches it firmly. Rows may omit the clone size; those that give it use once, few, many or a size class.

size: few
D: TRBD2
J: TRBJ2-1
V: TRBV6-5
DNA: TGTGCCAGCAGTTACTCGGGGACTAGCTTAGATGAGCAGTTCTTC
CDR3: CASSYSGTSLDEQFF

size: .
D: .
J: TRBJ1-5
V: TRBV7-2
DNA: TGTGCCAGCAGCTTAGTCAAGGGGGGTCAGCCCCAGCATTTT
CDR3: CASSLVKGGQPQHF

size: few
D: .
J: TRBJ2-1
V: TRBV30
DNA: TGTGCCTGGAGTGTAAAGTGGGGCCCTGGGTACAATGAGCAGTTCTTC
CDR3: CAWSVKWGPGYNEQFF

size: .
D: TRBD2
J: TRBJ2-5
V: TRBV5-6
DNA: TGTGCCAGCAGCTATCGGACTAGCGGGAGAGGGGGCGAACACTTC
CDR3: CASSYRTSGRGGEHF

size: few
D: TRBD1
J: TRBJ1-5
V: TRBV12-3/TRBV12-4
DNA: TGTGCCAGCAGTTTCGAGACAGGGAGCAATCAGCCCCAGCATTTT
CDR3: CASSFETGSNQPQHF

size: many
D: TRBD1
J: TRBJ2-1
V: TRBV5-1
DNA: TGCGCCAGCAGCTTGCCAGGGGGCCGCAATGAGCAGTTCTTC
CDR3: CASSLPGGRNEQFF

size: .
D: TRBD2
J: TRBJ2-5
V: TRBV20-1
DNA: TGCACCATGGGGCCTAGCGGGACAGAGACCCAGTACTTC
CDR3: CTMGPSGTETQYF

size: few
D: .
J: TRBJ2-1
V: TRBV6-1
DNA: TGTGCCAGCAGTGAAAGCTTTGCGGGTATGGAGCAGTTCTTC
CDR3: CASSESFAGMEQFF

size: few
D: TRBD1
J: TRBJ1-5
V: TRBV19
DNA: TGTGCCAGTAGTCAGACCGGACAGGGGGGCAATCAGCCCCAGCATTTT
CDR3: CASSQTGQGGNQPQHF

size: few
D: .
J: TRBJ1-1
V: TRBV10-2
DNA: TGCGCCAGCAGGCAGGGGAGCCCTGAAGCTTTCTTT
CDR3: CASRQGSPEAFF

size: few
D: TRBD2
J: TRBJ2-3
V: TRBV29-1
DNA: TGCAGCGTTGAGGCTAGCGGAACAGATACGCAGTATTTT
CDR3: CSVEASGTDTQYF

size: few
D: .
J: TRBJ2-3
V: TRBV9
DNA: TGTGCCAGCAGCTCCAGGGTTTCGGGTACAGATACGCAGTATTTT
CDR3: CASSSRVSGTDTQYF

size: .
D: .
J: TRBJ2-1
V: TRBV6-5
DNA: TGTGCCAGCAGTTACCGGCTAGTCTACAATGAGCAGTTCTTC
CDR3: CASSYRLVYNEQFF

size: few
D: .
J: TRBJ2-3
V: TRBV11-2
DNA: TGTGCCAGCAGCTTAGGGGCGGGAAGGAGCGATACGCAGTATTTT
CDR3: CASSLGAGRSDTQYF

size: .
D: .
J: TRBJ1-1
V: TRBV7-2
DNA: TGTGCCAGCAGCTTAGCCGGCCAGGGCATGACAGAGAATACTGAAGCTTTCTTT
CDR3: CASSLAGQGMTENTEAFF

size: many
D: TRBD2
J: TRBJ2-5
V: TRBV5-1
DNA: TGCGCCAGCAGCGTACAAGCGGGAGGAGTTGGTCAAGAGACCCAGTACTTC
CDR3: CASSVQAGGVGQETQYF

size: few
D: TRBD2
J: TRBJ2-5
V: TRBV7-9
DNA: TGTGCCAGCTCGCTAGCGGGAGTTCGAGAGACCCAGTACTTC
CDR3: CASSLAGVRETQYF

size: few
D: .
J: TRBJ2-1
V: TRBV7-6
DNA: TGTGCCAGCAGCCTCGGGTCCCCTCCCTACAATGAGCAGTTCTTC
CDR3: CASSLGSPPYNEQFF

size: few
D: TRBD2
J: TRBJ2-1
V: TRBV20-1
DNA: TGCAGTGCTAGTTTTGGACTAGCGGGAGCGGTAGATGAGCAGTTCTTC
CDR3: CSASFGLAGAVDEQFF

size: few
D: .
J: TRBJ1-1
V: TRBV7-9
DNA: TGTGCCAGCGGAAGGTCTGAATACACTGAAGCTTTCTTT
CDR3: CASGRSEYTEAFF

size: few
D: .
J: TRBJ2-1
V: TRBV7-9
DNA: TGTGCCAGCAGCGTAATAGGGCACAATGAGCAGTTCTTC
CDR3: CASSVIGHNEQFF

size: many
D: .
J: TRBJ1-2
V: TRBV10-3
DNA: TGTGCCATCAGTGTACCTGACTATGGCTACACCTTC
CDR3: CAISVPDYGYTF

size: few
D: TRBD1
J: TRBJ1-5
V: TRBV11-2
DNA: TGTGCCAGCAGCTTAGATCAGGGACAGGGGAATGATCAGCCCCAGCATTTT
CDR3: CASSLDQGQGNDQPQHF

size: few
D: .
J: TRBJ2-1
V: TRBV15
DNA: TGTGCCACCAGCAGAGGTACTAGCTCCTACAATGAGCAGTTCTTC
CDR3: CATSRGTSSYNEQFF

size: .
D: .
J: TRBJ1-6
V: TRBV20-1
DNA: TGCAGTGCTAGGGCGAAGTATAATTCACCCCTCCACTTT
CDR3: CSARAKYNSPLHF

size: many
D: .
J: TRBJ1-2
V: TRBV29-1
DNA: TGCAGCACGGGGCAGGGGTCCAACTATGGCTACACCTTC
CDR3: CSTGQGSNYGYTF

size: few
D: .
J: TRBJ2-5
V: TRBV7-9
DNA: TGTGCCAGCACCCGCGCTGAGGAGACCCAGTACTTC
CDR3: CASTRAEETQYF

size: .
D: .
J: TRBJ2-4
V: TRBV5-1
DNA: TGCGCCAGCAGCTTCCAGGGGATTGGAGCCAAAAACATTCAGTACTTC
CDR3: CASSFQGIGAKNIQYF

size: .
D: TRBD1
J: TRBJ2-7
V: TRBV27
DNA: TGTGCCAGCAGGCCAACGGGACAGGGTGACTACGAGCAGTACTTC
CDR3: CASRPTGQGDYEQYF

size: few
D: .
J: TRBJ1-2
V: TRBV12-3/TRBV12-4
DNA: TGTGCCAGCCGAGGGGCAGCCTCCTGGGACTATGGCTACACCTTC
CDR3: CASRGAASWDYGYTF

size: .
D: .
J: TRBJ1-1
V: TRBV24-1
DNA: TGTGCCACCAGGGGACACAAGAACGCTGAAGCTTTCTTT
CDR3: CATRGHKNAEAFF

size: .
D: .
J: TRBJ2-1
V: TRBV7-9
DNA: TGTGCCAGCAGCTACCACCCGGGGGGCCCATACAATGAGCAGTTCTTC
CDR3: CASSYHPGGPYNEQFF

size: many
D: .
J: TRBJ2-5
V: TRBV10-2
DNA: TGCGCCAGCAGTCCCGGCTTTGGGTCTGAGACCCAGTACTTC
CDR3: CASSPGFGSETQYF

size: many
D: TRBD1
J: TRBJ2-5
V: TRBV5-6
DNA: TGTGCCAGCAGCTCGACAGGGATTGAGACCCAGTACTTC
CDR3: CASSSTGIETQYF

size: few
D: TRBD1
J: TRBJ1-1
V: TRBV29-1
DNA: TGCAGCGTTTTACAGGGGCGGAGCACTGAAGCTTTCTTT
CDR3: CSVLQGRSTEAFF

size: many
D: .
J: TRBJ1-1
V: TRBV12-3/TRBV12-4
DNA: TGTGCCAGCAGCCCCAAGGGGCGGGGAGACACTGAAGCTTTCTTT
CDR3: CASSPKGRGDTEAFF

size: few
D: .
J: TRBJ2-1
V: TRBV7-6
DNA: TGTGCCAGCAGCTTAACTAGCCCAAATGAGCAGTTCTTC
CDR3: CASSLTSPNEQFF

size: few
D: TRBD1
J: TRBJ2-5
V: TRBV6-1
DNA: TGTGCCAGCAACCCCCTCCAGGGGGCTTTTCAAGAGACCCAGTACTTC
CDR3: CASNPLQGAFQETQYF

size: many
D: TRBD1
J: TRBJ2-1
V: TRBV11-2
DNA: TGTGCCAGCAGCTACCGGGACAGGGTTGAAAATGAGCAGTTCTTC
CDR3: CASSYRDRVENEQFF